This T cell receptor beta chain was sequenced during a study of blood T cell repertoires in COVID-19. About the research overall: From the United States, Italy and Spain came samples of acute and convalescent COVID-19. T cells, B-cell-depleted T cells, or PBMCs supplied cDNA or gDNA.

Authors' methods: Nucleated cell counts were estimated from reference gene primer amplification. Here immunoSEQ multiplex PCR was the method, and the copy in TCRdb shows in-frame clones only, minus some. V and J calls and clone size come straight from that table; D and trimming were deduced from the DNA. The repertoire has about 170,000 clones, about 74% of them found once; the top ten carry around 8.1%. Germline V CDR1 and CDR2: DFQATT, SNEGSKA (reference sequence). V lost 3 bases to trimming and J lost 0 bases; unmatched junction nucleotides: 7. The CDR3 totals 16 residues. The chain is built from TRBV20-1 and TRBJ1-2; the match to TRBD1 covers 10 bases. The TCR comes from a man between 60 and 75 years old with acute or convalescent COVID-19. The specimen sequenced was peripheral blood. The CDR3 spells CSASGGQGVSNYGYTF. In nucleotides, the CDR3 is TGCAGTGCTAGTGGTGGACAGGGGGTATCTAACTATGGCTACACCTTC.